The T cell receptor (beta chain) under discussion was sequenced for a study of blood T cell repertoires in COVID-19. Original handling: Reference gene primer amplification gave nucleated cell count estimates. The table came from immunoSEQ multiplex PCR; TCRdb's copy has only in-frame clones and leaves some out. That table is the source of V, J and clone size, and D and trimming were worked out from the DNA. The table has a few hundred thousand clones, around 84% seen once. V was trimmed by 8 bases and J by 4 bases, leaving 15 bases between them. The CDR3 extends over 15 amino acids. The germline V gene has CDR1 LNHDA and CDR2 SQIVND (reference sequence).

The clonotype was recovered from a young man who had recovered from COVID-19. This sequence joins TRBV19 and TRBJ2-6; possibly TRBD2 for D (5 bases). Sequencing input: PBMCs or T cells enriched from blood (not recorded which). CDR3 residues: CASYLRGSGANVLTF. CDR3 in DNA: TGTGCCAGTTACCTTCGGGGTTCCGGGGCCAACGTCCTGACTTTC.